Listed here are 8 T cell receptor beta chains from one sample, sequenced in a study of somatic mutations in cytotoxic T cells in rheumatoid arthritis. Assay used: immunoSEQ multiplex PCR; TCRdb lists only in-frame clones, some missing. The sample has about 9,700 clones; around 82% are singletons. Sequencing was performed on CD8+ T cells sorted from blood. Source of these receptors: a woman aged 45-59 years in good health.

The V call is TRBV10-3, the J call TRBJ2-2, with 14 bases fitting TRBD2. This CDR3 is built from 17 residues. Trimming removed 3 bases from V and 4 bases from J; junction bases left unmatched: 4. Per the germline V gene, CDR1 is ENHRY and CDR2 is SYGVKD. CDR3 DNA: TGTGCCATCAGTGATCGGACTAGCGGGGGGTCCACCGGGGAGCTGTTTTTT. This gives the protein CAISDRTSGGSTGELFF.

This chain links TRBV6-5 with TRBJ2-1; 7 nucleotides agree with TRBD1. The V gene end was trimmed by 5 bases and the J gene end by 7 bases; junction bases not matched to a gene: 2. The CDR3 consists of 12 residues. Germline values: CDR1 MNHEY, CDR2 SVGAGI. CDR3 loop: CASSQQGNEQFF. CDR3 nucleotide sequence: TGTGCCAGCAGTCAACAGGGGAATGAGCAGTTCTTC.

The chain uses TRBV9 and TRBJ1-2; D remains unclear. Trimming shortened V by 5 bases and J by 3 bases, and 5 bases separated the two germline ends. CDR1 is SGDLS and CDR2 is YYNGEE in the germline V gene. This CDR3 has 11 amino acids. CDR3 sequence: CASSGYYGYTF. The CDR3 bases are TGTGCCAGCAGTGGCTACTATGGCTACACCTTC.

The chain carries TRBV20-1 and TRBJ1-2, with D uncertain. The CDR3 totals 11 residues. CDR1 is DFQATT and CDR2 is SNEGSKA in the germline V gene (reference sequence). Trimming cost V 2 bases and J 4 bases, with 5 bases left between them. The CDR3 DNA is TGCAGTGCTAGACATGTCTATGGCTACACCTTC. Amino acids: CSARHVYGYTF.

This clone has more than one count but fewer than ten. The CDR3 spells CAGRLGTGGGDTQYF. CDR3 bases: TGTGCCGGACGTTTAGGGACAGGGGGCGGAGATACGCAGTATTTT. The chain couples TRBV30 to TRBJ2-3; 12 positions agree with TRBD1. In germline, CDR1 is GTSNPN, CDR2 SVGIG (reference sequence). With V trimmed by 8 bases and J by 5 bases, 11 bases remained unmatched. The CDR3 length is 15 residues.

By proportion, this clone is hyperexpanded (1% or more). Other nucleotide sequences from this sample produce the same CDR3. This chain joins TRBV4-3 and TRBJ1-3; 9 positions match TRBD1. The CDR3 totals 15 residues. Germline V gene data show CDR1 as LGHNA and CDR2 as YSLEER. Trimming took 4 bases from V and 2 from J; bases not matched to a gene: 3. The CDR3 region is CASSRDRGTGNTIYF. In nucleotides, the CDR3 is TGCGCCAGCAGCCGCGACAGGGGGACTGGAAACACCATATATTTT.

V and J are TRBV6-6 and TRBJ2-1, with 9 positions matching TRBD2. This CDR3 has 16 residues. Trimming cost V 4 bases and J 7 bases; bases outside gene matches: 11. CDR1 and CDR2 from the germline V gene are MNHNY and SVGAGI (reference sequence). CDR3 sequence: CASSSFLSGRNNEQFF. Here the CDR3 DNA reads TGTGCCAGCAGTTCCTTCCTTAGCGGGAGAAATAATGAGCAGTTCTTC.

J is TRBJ2-5 and V is TRBV27; 14 bases map to TRBD2. The J call may be mistaken, given a closer DNA end match to TRBJ2-7. Looked up from germline, CDR1 is MNHEY and CDR2 is SMNVEV (reference sequence). The CDR3 length is 16 residues. CDR3 DNA sequence: TGTGCCAGCAGTCAAGGACTAGCGGGAGGTACCTACGAGCAGTACTTC. It is translated as CASSQGLAGGTYEQYF.